The source of this T cell receptor beta chain is a study of T cells after yellow fever vaccination. This CDR3 region has 14 residues. The germline V gene encodes CDR1 LGHDT and CDR2 YNNKEL (reference sequence). V was pared by 3 bases and J by 4 bases, with 10 bases between. Comment on this clonotype: Its specificity is unknown.

TCR cDNA, made by 5'RACE template switching, carried an added universal primer site and UMIs. TCRdb itself ran the 5' RACE reads through MiXCR, one entry per CDR3 protein. The table records just over 300,000 distinct CDR3 sequences, around 3.6% of them present only once. Points from the study as a whole: The appearance of a small share of clonotypes in both CD4 and CD8 compartments was observed.

This TCR came from a man aged 18 to 29 who received the YFV17D yellow fever vaccine. V usage is TRBV3-1 and J usage is TRBJ1-5; weak D call: TRBD1 (5 bases). Sequenced here: PBMCs, sampled on the day of the yellow fever booster vaccination. CDR3: CASSHGWGNQPQHF. Here the CDR3 DNA reads TGTGCCAGCAGCCATGGGTGGGGGAATCAGCCCCAGCATTTT.